These 32 T cell receptor beta chains came from one sample sequenced in a study of blood T cell repertoires in COVID-19 (TCRdb year 2020). The library was obtained by the immunoSEQ multiplex PCR assay. Held by TCRdb, this immuneACCESS table contains in-frame sequences only and omits some clones. Under half of the omission traces to an unresolved V gene where checked; the cause of the rest is unknown. This sample has approximately 190,000 clones in its table, and around four fifths of those were observed once. Jointly, the top ten make up around 6.3% of the sample. The source material was peripheral blood. The source of these receptors is a middle-aged woman with acute or convalescent COVID-19.

This rearrangement joins TRBV28 to TRBJ1-5, with D perhaps TRBD1 (6 bases). With 2 bases removed from V and 0 bases from J, the gap between germline ends came to 14 bases. Germline CDR1 and CDR2: MDHEN and SYDVKM. CDR3 length: 17 amino acids. As DNA, the CDR3 is TGTGCCAGCAGTTTAGGGCCGGGGGGCTATAGCAATCAGCCCCAGCATTTT. Protein product: CASSLGPGGYSNQPQHF. Full variable domain (outside the CDR3, taken from reference TRBV28 and TRBJ1-5): DVKVTQSSRYLVKRTGEKVFLECVQDMDHENMFWYRQDPGLGLRLIYFSYDVKMKEKGDIPEGYSVSREKKERFSLILESASTNQTSMYLCASSLGPGGYSNQPQHFGDGTRLSIL.

The V call is TRBV27, the J call TRBJ2-1, with TRBD2 as a possible D gene (6 bases). The CDR3 consists of 14 residues. The germline V and J ends were trimmed by 6 bases and 4 bases, with 13 bases remaining between them. Germline V gives CDR1 MNHEY, CDR2 SMNVEV (reference sequence). CDR3 in DNA: TGTGCCAGCAGCCTAGGACTACCTTACAATGAGCAGTTCTTC. Amino acids: CASSLGLPYNEQFF.

The rearrangement joins TRBV19 to TRBJ2-7; tentatively, D is TRBD1 (6 bases). This CDR3 comprises 11 residues. V shed 10 bases and J shed 4 bases, with 11 bases lying between them. From germline, CDR1 is LNHDA and CDR2 SQIVND (reference sequence). The CDR3 sequence is CATGQIYEQYF. CDR3 DNA: TGTGCCACGGGACAAATATACGAGCAGTACTTC.

This clone was seen once. The V gene is TRBV27, the J gene TRBJ2-7; 7 bases fit TRBD1. Germline-derived CDR1 and CDR2 are MNHEY and SMNVEV (reference sequence). This CDR3 has 14 amino acids. The junction had 8 bases not matched to a gene; V was cut back by 5 bases and J by 4 bases. Written as DNA, the CDR3 is TGTGCCAGCAGTAAACCGGGACAGACTTACGAGCAGTACTTC. This gives the protein CASSKPGQTYEQYF.

The gene calls are TRBV11-1 and TRBJ2-7, with 7 nucleotides matching TRBD1. CDR1 is SGHAT and CDR2 is FQDESV in the germline V gene (reference sequence). With 5 bases clipped from V and 2 bases from J, the junction kept 3 bases outside the gene matches. The CDR3 covers 13 residues. The CDR3 sequence: CASSPGTAYEQYF. In nucleotides, the CDR3 is TGTGCCAGCAGCCCTGGGACAGCCTACGAGCAGTACTTC.

The V gene is TRBV18, the J gene TRBJ1-3; 9 nucleotides agree with TRBD1. Germline V gives CDR1 KGHSH, CDR2 LQKENI. This CDR3 is 14 amino acids long. V trimming: 3 bases; J trimming: 5 bases; junction bases outside the gene matches: 2. For the CDR3, the DNA is TGTGCCAGCTCACCGGGACAGGGCCGAAACACCATATATTTT. Its translation: CASSPGQGRNTIYF.

The chain has TRBV2 and TRBJ2-7, with 8 bases matching TRBD2. The CDR3 length is 12 residues. J was trimmed by 6 bases and V by 7 bases; bases with no gene match: 5. Germline V CDR1 and CDR2: SNHLY, FYNNEI. The CDR3 region is CASTGGGSEQYF. CDR3 coding DNA: TGTGCCAGCACCGGCGGGGGGTCCGAGCAGTACTTC. The full variable domain, rest sourced from reference TRBV2 and TRBJ2-7, is EPEVTQTPSHQVTQMGQEVILRCVPISNHLYFYWYRQILGQKVEFLVSFYNNEISEKSEIFDDQFSVERPDGSNFTLKIRSTKLEDSAMYFCASTGGGSEQYFGPGTRLTVT.

The chain has TRBV5-1 and TRBJ2-5, with 8 bases that match TRBD1. The V and J ends lost 6 bases and 5 bases, in that order; junction bases with no gene match: 6. Germline CDR1 is SGHRS and CDR2 is YFSETQ. The CDR3 length is 13 residues. CDR3 in DNA: TGCGCCAGCAAAATGGACAGGGCTGAGACCCAGTACTTC. Translation: CASKMDRAETQYF.

J is TRBJ2-5 and V is TRBV6-5; TRBD2 matches at 10 bases. With 6 bases clipped from V and 0 bases from J, the junction kept 4 bases outside the gene matches. Germline V lookup: CDR1 MNHEY, CDR2 SVGAGI. The CDR3 length is 15 residues. CDR3 bases: TGTGCCAGCAGCTTAGCGGGGGGCAACCAAGAGACCCAGTACTTC. Protein sequence: CASSLAGGNQETQYF.

This clone was counted between two and nine times. The gene calls are TRBV28 and TRBJ1-6, with D maybe TRBD1 (6 bases). Germline CDR1 is MDHEN and CDR2 is SYDVKM. This CDR3 is built from 17 residues. Deletions cut 5 bases from V and 0 bases from J, with 14 bases between. The CDR3 sequence: CASSPVGQSSYNSPLHF. DNA for the CDR3: TGTGCCAGCAGTCCTGTTGGACAGAGCTCCTATAATTCACCCCTCCACTTT.

The V call is TRBV28, the J call TRBJ2-7; D ambiguous. The CDR3 runs to 14 residues. Looked up from germline, CDR1 is MDHEN and CDR2 is SYDVKM. Trimming took 6 bases from V and 2 from J, leaving 14 bases between them. CDR3 sequence (DNA): TGTGCCAGCAGCCTCCTCGAGGAAGCCTACGAGCAGTACTTC. Protein product: CASSLLEEAYEQYF.

The V gene is TRBV5-4, the J gene TRBJ2-2; TRBD2 agrees at 9 bases. Trimming removed 0 bases from V and 6 bases from J; junction bases left unmatched: 6. The germline CDR1 and CDR2 sequences are SGHNT and YYREEE (reference sequence). This CDR3 comprises 16 residues. The CDR3 DNA is TGTGCCAGCAGCTTGGTCCGCGGGAGGGCACCCGGGGAGCTGTTTTTT. Its protein is CASSLVRGRAPGELFF.

This chain joins TRBV9 and TRBJ1-1, with D uncertain. The germline V and J ends were trimmed by 1 base and 1 base, with 5 bases remaining between them. The CDR3 loop spans 13 amino acids. The germline CDR1 and CDR2 sequences are SGDLS and YYNGEE. The CDR3 sequence: CASSVTWNTEAFF. In DNA form, the CDR3 reads TGTGCCAGCAGCGTAACTTGGAACACTGAAGCTTTCTTT.

The chain is built from TRBV18 and TRBJ1-1, with 7 positions matching TRBD1. J lost 7 bases, V lost 5 bases, and 4 bases had no gene match. The V gene's germline CDR1 is KGHSH and CDR2 LQKENI. The CDR3 is made up of 12 amino acids. CDR3 sequence: CASSKDRVEAFF. CDR3 coding DNA: TGTGCCAGCTCAAAAGACAGGGTTGAAGCTTTCTTT. Variable domain in full (rest from reference TRBV18 and TRBJ1-1): NAGVMQNPRHLVRRRGQEARLRCSPMKGHSHVYWYRQLPEEGLKFMVYLQKENIIDESGMPKERFSAEFPKEGPSILRIQQVVRGDSAAYFCASSKDRVEAFFGQGTRLTVV.

This clone was seen just once. The chain employs TRBV5-6 and TRBJ2-1; 9 bases agree with TRBD2. CDR3 size: 16 residues. The junction had 10 bases not matched to a gene; V was cut back by 3 bases and J by 6 bases. Per germline, CDR1 SGHDT and CDR2 YYEEEE. This CDR3 is CASSYGLSSGINEQFF. CDR3 nucleotide sequence: TGTGCCAGCAGCTATGGCCTCTCTAGCGGGATCAATGAGCAGTTCTTC.

The chain couples TRBV5-5 to TRBJ1-2; D may be TRBD1 (5 bases). The CDR3 covers 13 residues. V was pared by 3 bases and J by 5 bases, with 11 bases between. Per germline, CDR1 SGHKS and CDR2 YYEKEE (reference sequence). CDR3 sequence reads: CASSSWGEYGYTF. The CDR3 DNA follows: TGTGCCAGCAGCTCTTGGGGGGAGTATGGCTACACCTTC.

The chain employs TRBV2 and TRBJ2-7; 9 bases match TRBD2. The CDR3 is 12 amino acids. With 10 bases clipped from V and 2 bases from J, the junction kept 3 bases outside the gene matches. Germline V gene data show CDR1 as SNHLY and CDR2 as FYNNEI. CDR3 nucleotides: TGTGCCATTTTAGCGGGGGCCTACGAGCAGTACTTC. Translating gives CAILAGAYEQYF.

V and J are TRBV5-6 and TRBJ1-5; D unclear. Germline V lookup: CDR1 SGHDT, CDR2 YYEEEE. The CDR3 runs 11 residues. Trimming took off 6 bases at V and 4 bases at J, with 5 bases between the two ends. The CDR3 sequence is CASTLNQPQHF. The CDR3 region has the DNA TGTGCCAGCACCCTAAATCAGCCCCAGCATTTT.

The V and J genes are TRBV12-3 or TRBV12-4 and TRBJ1-5; 7 nucleotides line up with TRBD1. This CDR3 region has 13 residues. J lost 7 bases, V lost 6 bases, and 6 bases had no gene match. CDR3 in amino acids: CASRQGLEQPQHF. DNA for the CDR3: TGTGCCAGCAGACAGGGGTTAGAGCAGCCCCAGCATTTT.

The V and J genes are TRBV9 and TRBJ2-1; D gene ambiguous. Germline assignment: CDR1 SGDLS and CDR2 YYNGEE. With 4 bases removed from V and 0 bases from J, the gap between germline ends came to 14 bases. The CDR3 covers 16 residues. CDR3 DNA sequence: TGTGCCAGCAGCCCCCGTGCGGTCCTCTCCTACAATGAGCAGTTCTTC. It is translated as CASSPRAVLSYNEQFF.

The DNA for the CDR3 is TGCGCCAGCAGCAATGGGATGGACTGGGGGACAGCCTCCTACGAGCAGTACTTC. Amino acids: CASSNGMDWGTASYEQYF. The chain links TRBV4-1 to TRBJ2-7, with 7 bases matching TRBD1. This CDR3 region has 18 residues. The junction had 16 bases not matched to a gene; V was cut back by 5 bases and J by 0 bases. Germline CDR1 and CDR2: MGHRA and YSYEKL.

The chain links TRBV5-1 to TRBJ1-2, with no clear D. V lost 4 bases and J 1 base, leaving 11 bases between the germline ends. CDR1 and CDR2 (germline): SGHRS, YFSETQ. The CDR3 is made up of 14 amino acids. CDR3 coding DNA: TGCGCCAGCAGCGCGGACGGGAATAACTATGGCTACACCTTC. Translation gives CASSADGNNYGYTF. Looking up the rest from reference TRBV5-1 and TRBJ1-2 gives the full variable domain: KAGVTQTPRYLIKTRGQQVTLSCSPISGHRSVSWYQQTPGQGLQFLFEYFSETQRNKGNFPGRFSGRQFSNSRSEMNVSTLELGDSALYLCASSADGNNYGYTFGSGTRLTVV.

This clone was counted between two and nine times. The chain carries TRBV15 and TRBJ1-2; possibly TRBD1 for D (6 bases). Trimming cost V 3 bases and J 7 bases, with 15 bases left between them. CDR1 is LNHNV, CDR2 YYDKDF, per germline (reference sequence). The CDR3 spans 14 residues. The CDR3, as DNA: TGTGCCACCAGCAGTCGCCAGGGGAGAAGTGGCTACACCTTC. Translating it yields CATSSRQGRSGYTF.

The V and J genes are TRBV18 and TRBJ1-6, with no clear D. The germline V gene encodes CDR1 KGHSH and CDR2 LQKENI. This CDR3 has 14 amino acids. V lost 5 bases and J lost 8, with 13 bases in between. CDR3 sequence: CASSSSGADSPLHF. CDR3 nucleotides: TGTGCCAGCTCATCTTCGGGTGCGGATTCACCCCTCCACTTT.

The chain combines TRBV18 with TRBJ2-5, with D unclear. The germline V gene encodes CDR1 KGHSH and CDR2 LQKENI. CDR3 size: 14 residues. V was pared by 3 bases and J by 2 bases, with 10 bases between. CDR3 bases: TGTGCCAGCTCACCGTCTAGAAGTCAAGAGACCCAGTACTTC. Its translation: CASSPSRSQETQYF.

The CDR3: CASSLKSGQGTNVLTF. DNA of the CDR3: TGTGCCAGCAGCCTAAAGTCAGGGCAGGGGACCAACGTCCTGACTTTC. The rearrangement joins TRBV4-2 to TRBJ2-6, with TRBD1 as a possible D gene (6 bases). Trimming pared 4 bases from V and 8 bases from J, leaving 18 bases between. The CDR3 contains 16 residues. In germline, CDR1 is LGHNA, CDR2 YNFKEQ.

Comment on this clone: As the CDR3 is not closed by the conserved phenylalanine or tryptophan, this likely results from a read error. It is unclear where the CDR3 begins or ends on the DNA, so no DNA is shown, and the CDR3 is as TCRdb lists it. The chain combines TRBV2 with TRBJ2-7; TRBD1, the table's D call, lacks a check against the DNA. The CDR3 totals 11 residues, both ends included. The germline V gene has CDR1 SNHLY and CDR2 FYNNEI. This CDR3 is CASSTAGTPFH.

The chain is built from TRBV9 and TRBJ1-3; TRBD1 matches at 7 bases. Unmatched junction bases numbered 5, after V lost 3 bases and J lost 2 bases. The CDR3 runs 15 residues. Germline values: CDR1 SGDLS, CDR2 YYNGEE. The CDR3 DNA sequence: TGTGCCAGCAGCGAACAGGGGTGGGCTGGAAACACCATATATTTT. Its protein is CASSEQGWAGNTIYF.

The chain links TRBV5-1 to TRBJ2-5, with 10 bases lining up with TRBD2. The CDR3 loop spans 16 amino acids. CDR1 SGHRS and CDR2 YFSETQ come from the germline V gene. V shed 0 bases, J shed 4 bases, and the junction held 6 bases outside the gene matches. This CDR3 reads CASSLGASGSRETQYF. In DNA, the CDR3 is TGCGCCAGCAGCTTGGGGGCTAGCGGGAGTAGAGAGACCCAGTACTTC.

The chain has TRBV28 and TRBJ1-1, with D unclear. V lost 5 bases and J lost 0, with 10 bases in between. The CDR3 spans 14 residues. CDR1 is MDHEN and CDR2 is SYDVKM in the germline V gene. The CDR3 nucleotides read TGTGCCAGCAGTGCCGGGTCTTTGAACACTGAAGCTTTCTTT. Protein: CASSAGSLNTEAFF.

The rearrangement uses TRBV24-1 and TRBJ2-5, with TRBD2 as a possible D gene (5 bases). Germline lookup yields CDR1 KGHDR and CDR2 SFDVKD. The CDR3 runs to 13 residues. V was shortened by 4 bases and J by 7 bases, with 12 bases between the two germline ends. CDR3 amino acids: CATSDPSRGTQYF. The DNA of the CDR3 is TGTGCCACCAGTGACCCAAGTCGGGGGACCCAGTACTTC.

A few counts support this clone. V is TRBV12-1 and J is TRBJ2-3; the D segment call TRBD2 is taken from the table without a DNA check. TRBV12-1 is listed as a pseudogene. The CDR3 totals 19 residues. CDR3 region: CASSSPAWTSGSCSDTQYF. The DNA for the CDR3 is TGTGCCAGCAGCTCCCCGGCGTGGACTAGCGGGAGTTGTTCAGATACGCAGTATTTT.